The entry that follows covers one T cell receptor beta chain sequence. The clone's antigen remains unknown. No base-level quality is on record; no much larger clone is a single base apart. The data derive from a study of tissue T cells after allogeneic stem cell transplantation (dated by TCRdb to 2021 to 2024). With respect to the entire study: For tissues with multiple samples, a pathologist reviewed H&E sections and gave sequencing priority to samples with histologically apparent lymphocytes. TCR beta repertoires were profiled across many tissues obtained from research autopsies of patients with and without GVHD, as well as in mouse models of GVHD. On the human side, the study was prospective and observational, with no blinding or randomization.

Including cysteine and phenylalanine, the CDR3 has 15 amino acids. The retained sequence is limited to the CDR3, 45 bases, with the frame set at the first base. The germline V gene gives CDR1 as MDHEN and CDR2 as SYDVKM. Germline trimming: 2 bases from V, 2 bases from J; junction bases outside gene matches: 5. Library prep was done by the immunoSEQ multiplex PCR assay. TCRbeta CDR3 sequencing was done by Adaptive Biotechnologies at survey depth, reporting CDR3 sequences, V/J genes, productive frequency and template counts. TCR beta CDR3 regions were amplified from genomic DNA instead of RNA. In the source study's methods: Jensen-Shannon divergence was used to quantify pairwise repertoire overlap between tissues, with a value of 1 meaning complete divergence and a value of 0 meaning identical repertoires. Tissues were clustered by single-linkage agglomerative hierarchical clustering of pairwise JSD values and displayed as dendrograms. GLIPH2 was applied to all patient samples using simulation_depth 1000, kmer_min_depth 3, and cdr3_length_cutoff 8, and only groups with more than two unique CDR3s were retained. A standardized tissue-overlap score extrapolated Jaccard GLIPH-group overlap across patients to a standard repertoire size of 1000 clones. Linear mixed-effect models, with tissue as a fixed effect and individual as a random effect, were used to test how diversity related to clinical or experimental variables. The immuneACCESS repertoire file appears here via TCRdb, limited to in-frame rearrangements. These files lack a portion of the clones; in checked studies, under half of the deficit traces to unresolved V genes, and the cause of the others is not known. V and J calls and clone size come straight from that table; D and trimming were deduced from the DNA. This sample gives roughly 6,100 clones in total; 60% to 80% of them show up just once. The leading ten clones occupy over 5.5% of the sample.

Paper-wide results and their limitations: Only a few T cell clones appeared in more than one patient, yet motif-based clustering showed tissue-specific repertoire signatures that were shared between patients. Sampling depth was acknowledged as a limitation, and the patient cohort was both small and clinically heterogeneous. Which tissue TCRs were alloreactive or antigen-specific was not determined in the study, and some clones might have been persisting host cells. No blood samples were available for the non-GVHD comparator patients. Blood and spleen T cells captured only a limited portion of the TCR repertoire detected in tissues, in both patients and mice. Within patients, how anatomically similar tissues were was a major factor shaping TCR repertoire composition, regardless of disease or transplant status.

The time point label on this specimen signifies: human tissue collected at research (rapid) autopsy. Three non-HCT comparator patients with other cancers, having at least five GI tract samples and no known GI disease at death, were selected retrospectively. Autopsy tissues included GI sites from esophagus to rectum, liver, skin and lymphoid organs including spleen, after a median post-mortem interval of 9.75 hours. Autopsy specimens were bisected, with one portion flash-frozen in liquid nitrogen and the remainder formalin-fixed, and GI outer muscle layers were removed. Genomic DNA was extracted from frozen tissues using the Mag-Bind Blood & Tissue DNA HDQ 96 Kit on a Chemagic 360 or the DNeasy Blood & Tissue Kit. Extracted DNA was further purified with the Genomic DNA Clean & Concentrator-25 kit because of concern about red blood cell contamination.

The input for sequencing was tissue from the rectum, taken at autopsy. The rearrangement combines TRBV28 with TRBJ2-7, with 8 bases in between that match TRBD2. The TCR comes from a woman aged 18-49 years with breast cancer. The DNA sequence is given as TGTGCCAGCAGTTTACAAGCGGGAGTAACCTACGAGCAGTACTTC. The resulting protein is CASSLQAGVTYEQYF.